This T cell receptor beta chain was captured in a study of shared clonotypes between healthy human individuals. The CDR3 is made up of 15 amino acids. Looked up from germline, CDR1 is SGHTA and CDR2 is FQGTGA. The J segment lost 7 bases and the V segment lost 2 bases, leaving 6 bases of the junction unmatched. Deep level was the assay's run setting. TCRdb keeps only in-frame clones here, not all; method: immunoSEQ multiplex PCR. This sample carries around 550,000 clones, almost 97% of them seen once, and the ten largest clones take 0.05% to 0.07%. Whole-study findings and limits: Sample collection involved blood only; tissue repertoires are likely different. With four donors compared, around 4.7% of naive CD4 clonotypes were shared.

On this clone: The antigen remains unidentified.

This clonotype originated in a woman aged 25 to 45 in good health. This chain uses TRBV7-3 with TRBJ2-7; 12 nucleotides line up with TRBD2. The sample was naive CD4+ T cells sorted from blood. The subset: CD45RA+ positively selected. The CDR3 nucleotides are TGTGCCAGCAGCTTAGGACTAGCGGGGACGGGGGAGCAGTACTTC. Translation: CASSLGLAGTGEQYF.